This TCR beta chain appears in the sequencing data of a study of blood T cell repertoires in COVID-19. Looking at the study overall: From T cells, B-cell-depleted T cells, or PBMCs came the material, which was cDNA or gDNA.

Clinical histories supplied by participants themselves formed the basis of cohort assignment. Here immunoSEQ multiplex PCR was the method, and the copy in TCRdb shows in-frame clones only, minus some. Of over 250,000 clones listed, around 84% are singletons. CDR3 length: 12 residues. V was clipped by 6 bases and J by 6 bases, with 14 bases between them. In germline, CDR1 is SQVTM, CDR2 ANQGSEA. Sequences were obtained from PBMCs or T cells enriched from blood (not recorded which). This clonotype originated in a man aged 25 to 40 with acute COVID-19. The J gene is TRBJ1-2, the V gene TRBV29-1; D unclear. The CDR3 nucleotides read TGCAGCGTCATTCTACCTAGCCATGGCTACACCTTC. It specifies CSVILPSHGYTF.